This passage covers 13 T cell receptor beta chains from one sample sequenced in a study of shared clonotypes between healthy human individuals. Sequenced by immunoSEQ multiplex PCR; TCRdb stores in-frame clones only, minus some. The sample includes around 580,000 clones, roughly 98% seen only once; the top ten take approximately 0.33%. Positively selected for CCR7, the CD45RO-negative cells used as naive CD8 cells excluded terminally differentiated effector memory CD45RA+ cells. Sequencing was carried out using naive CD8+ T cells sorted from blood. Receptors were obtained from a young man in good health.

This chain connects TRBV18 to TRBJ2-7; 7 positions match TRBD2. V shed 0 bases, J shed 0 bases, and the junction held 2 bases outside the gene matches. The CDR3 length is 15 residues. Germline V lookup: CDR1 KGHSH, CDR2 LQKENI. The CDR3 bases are TGTGCCAGCTCACCACCTAGCGGGTCCTCCTACGAGCAGTACTTC. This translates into CASSPPSGSSYEQYF.

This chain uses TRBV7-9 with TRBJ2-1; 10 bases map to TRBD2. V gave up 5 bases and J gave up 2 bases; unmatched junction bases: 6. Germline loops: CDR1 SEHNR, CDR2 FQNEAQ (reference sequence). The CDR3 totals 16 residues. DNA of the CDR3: TGTGCCAGCAGCCCTCCTAGCGGGAGTCCCTACAATGAGCAGTTCTTC. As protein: CASSPPSGSPYNEQFF.

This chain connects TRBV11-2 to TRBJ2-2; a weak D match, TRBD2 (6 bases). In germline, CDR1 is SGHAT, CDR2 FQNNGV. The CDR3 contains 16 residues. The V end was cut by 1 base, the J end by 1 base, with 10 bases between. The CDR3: CASSLGGLRNTGELFF. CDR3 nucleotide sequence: TGTGCCAGCAGCTTAGGGGGACTCCGGAACACCGGGGAGCTGTTTTTT.

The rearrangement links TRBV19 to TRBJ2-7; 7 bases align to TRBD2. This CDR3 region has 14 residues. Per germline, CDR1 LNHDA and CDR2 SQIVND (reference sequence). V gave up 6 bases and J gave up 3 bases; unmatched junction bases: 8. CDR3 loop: CASSPWGGFYEQYF. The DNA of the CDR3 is TGTGCCAGTAGCCCCTGGGGGGGTTTCTACGAGCAGTACTTC.

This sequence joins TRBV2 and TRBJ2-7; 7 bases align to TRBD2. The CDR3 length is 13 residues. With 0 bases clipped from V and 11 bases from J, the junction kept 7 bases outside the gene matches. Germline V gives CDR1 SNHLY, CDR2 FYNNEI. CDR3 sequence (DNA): TGTGCCAGCAGTGAAGCTACAGTGGGAGGGGAGTACTTC. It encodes CASSEATVGGEYF. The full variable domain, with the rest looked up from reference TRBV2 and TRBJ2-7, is EPEVTQTPSHQVTQMGQEVILRCVPISNHLYFYWYRQILGQKVEFLVSFYNNEISEKSEIFDDQFSVERPDGSNFTLKIRSTKLEDSAMYFCASSEATVGGEYFGPGTRLTVT.

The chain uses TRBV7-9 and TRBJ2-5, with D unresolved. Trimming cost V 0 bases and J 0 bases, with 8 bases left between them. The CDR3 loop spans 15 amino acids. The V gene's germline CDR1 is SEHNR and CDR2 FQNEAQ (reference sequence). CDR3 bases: TGTGCCAGCAGCTTAGCGGCTCAATACCAAGAGACCCAGTACTTC. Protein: CASSLAAQYQETQYF.

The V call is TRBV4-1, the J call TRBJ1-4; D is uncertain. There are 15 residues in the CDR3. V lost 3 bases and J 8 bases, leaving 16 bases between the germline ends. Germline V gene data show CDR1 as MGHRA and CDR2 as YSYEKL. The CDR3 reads CASSHLEREGEKLFF. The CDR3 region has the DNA TGCGCCAGCAGCCATCTCGAGCGGGAAGGAGAAAAACTGTTTTTT.

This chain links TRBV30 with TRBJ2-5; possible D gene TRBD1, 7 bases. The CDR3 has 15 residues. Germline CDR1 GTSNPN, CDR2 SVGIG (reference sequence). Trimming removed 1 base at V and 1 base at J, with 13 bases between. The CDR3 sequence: CAWSAGGSSQETQYF. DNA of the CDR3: TGTGCCTGGAGTGCAGGGGGGAGCTCCCAAGAGACCCAGTACTTC.

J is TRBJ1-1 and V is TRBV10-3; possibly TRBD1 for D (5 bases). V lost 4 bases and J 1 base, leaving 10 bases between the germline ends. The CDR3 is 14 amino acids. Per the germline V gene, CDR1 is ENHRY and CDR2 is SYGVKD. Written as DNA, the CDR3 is TGTGCCATCAGTGCCTCTCAGGGGAACACTGAAGCTTTCTTT. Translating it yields CAISASQGNTEAFF.

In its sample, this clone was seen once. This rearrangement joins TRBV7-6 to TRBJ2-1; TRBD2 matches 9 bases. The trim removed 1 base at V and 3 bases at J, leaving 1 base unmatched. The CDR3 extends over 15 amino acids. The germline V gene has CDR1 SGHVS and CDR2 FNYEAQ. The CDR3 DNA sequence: TGTGCCAGCAGCTTAGTAGCGGGAGACTACAATGAGCAGTTCTTC. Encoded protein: CASSLVAGDYNEQFF.

The CDR3 reads CATSRASGRASYNEQFF. Here the CDR3 DNA reads TGCGCCACCTCTCGGGCTAGCGGGAGGGCCTCCTACAATGAGCAGTTCTTC. This sequence joins TRBV10-2 and TRBJ2-1, with 12 nucleotides matching TRBD2. The germline gives CDR1 WSHSY, CDR2 SAAADI. The CDR3 is made up of 17 amino acids. V was pared by 10 bases and J by 0 bases, with 10 bases of the junction left unmatched.

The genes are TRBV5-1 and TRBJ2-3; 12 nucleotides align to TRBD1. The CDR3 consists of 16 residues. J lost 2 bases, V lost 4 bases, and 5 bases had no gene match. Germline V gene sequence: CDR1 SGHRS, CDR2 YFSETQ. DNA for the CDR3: TGCGCCAGCAGCCGGGACAGGGGGCCACACACAGATACGCAGTATTTT. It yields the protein CASSRDRGPHTDTQYF. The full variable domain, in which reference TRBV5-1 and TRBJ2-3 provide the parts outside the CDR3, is KAGVTQTPRYLIKTRGQQVTLSCSPISGHRSVSWYQQTPGQGLQFLFEYFSETQRNKGNFPGRFSGRQFSNSRSEMNVSTLELGDSALYLCASSRDRGPHTDTQYFGPGTRLTVL.

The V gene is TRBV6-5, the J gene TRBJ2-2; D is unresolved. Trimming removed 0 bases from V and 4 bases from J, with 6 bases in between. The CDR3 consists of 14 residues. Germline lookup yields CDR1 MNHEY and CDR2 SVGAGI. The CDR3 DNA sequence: TGTGCCAGCAGTTACTCCGGCACCACCGGGGAGCTGTTTTTT. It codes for CASSYSGTTGELFF.